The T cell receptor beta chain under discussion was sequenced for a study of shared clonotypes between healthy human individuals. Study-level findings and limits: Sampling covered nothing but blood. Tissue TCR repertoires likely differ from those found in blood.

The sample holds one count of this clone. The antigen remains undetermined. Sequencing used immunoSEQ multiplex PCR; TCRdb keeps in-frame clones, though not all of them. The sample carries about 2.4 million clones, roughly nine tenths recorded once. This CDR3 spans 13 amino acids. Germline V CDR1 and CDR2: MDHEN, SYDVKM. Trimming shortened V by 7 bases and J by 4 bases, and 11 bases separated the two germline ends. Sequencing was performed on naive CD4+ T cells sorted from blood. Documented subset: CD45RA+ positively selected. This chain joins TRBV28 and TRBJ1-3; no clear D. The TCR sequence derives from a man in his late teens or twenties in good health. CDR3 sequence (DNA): TGTGCCAGCACCTGGGGAGGAGGAAACACCATATATTTT. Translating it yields CASTWGGGNTIYF.